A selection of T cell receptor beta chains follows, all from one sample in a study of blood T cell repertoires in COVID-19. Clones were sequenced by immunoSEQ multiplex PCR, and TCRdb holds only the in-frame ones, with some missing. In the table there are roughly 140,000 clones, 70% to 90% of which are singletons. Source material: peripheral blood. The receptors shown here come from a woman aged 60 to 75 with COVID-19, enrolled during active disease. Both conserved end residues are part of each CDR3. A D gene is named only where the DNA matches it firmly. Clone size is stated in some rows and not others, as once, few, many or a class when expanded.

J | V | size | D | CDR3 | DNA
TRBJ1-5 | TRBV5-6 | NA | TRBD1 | CASSSTDREWGNQPQHF | TGTGCCAGCAGCTCCACCGACAGGGAATGGGGCAATCAGCCCCAGCATTTT
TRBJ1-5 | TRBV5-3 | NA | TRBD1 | CARSWKEGQCRHQPQHF | TGTGCCAGAAGCTGGAAAGAGGGACAGTGTAGACATCAGCCCCAGCATTTT
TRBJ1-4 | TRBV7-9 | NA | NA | CASSRGDEKLFF | TGTGCCAGCAGCCGGGGGGATGAAAAACTGTTTTTT
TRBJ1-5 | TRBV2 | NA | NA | CATQGGNSNQPQHF | TGTGCAACTCAGGGAGGGAATAGCAATCAGCCCCAGCATTTT
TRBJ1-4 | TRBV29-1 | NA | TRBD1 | CSVEGTGTANEKLFF | TGCAGCGTTGAAGGGACAGGGACGGCTAATGAAAAACTGTTTTTT
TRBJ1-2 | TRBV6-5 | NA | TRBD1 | CASSYTGAFYGYTF | TGTGCCAGCAGTTACACAGGGGCCTTCTATGGCTACACCTTC
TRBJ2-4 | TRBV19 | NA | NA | CASSIDSKNIQYF | TGTGCCAGTAGTATTGACAGCAAAAACATTCAGTACTTC
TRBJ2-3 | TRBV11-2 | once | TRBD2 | CATVSLGGGSNTQYF | TGTGCCACCGTTTCACTCGGGGGGGGCTCGAATACGCAGTATTTT
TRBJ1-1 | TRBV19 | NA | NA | CASRAAEAFF | TGTGCCAGTAGGGCGGCTGAAGCTTTCTTT
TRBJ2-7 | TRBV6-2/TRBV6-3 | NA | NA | CASSPPIWTLSSYEQYF | TGTGCCAGCAGTCCACCCATCTGGACTTTGAGCTCCTACGAGCAGTACTTC
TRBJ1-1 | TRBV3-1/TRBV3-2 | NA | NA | CASSQVQGGEAFF | TGTGCCAGCAGCCAAGTCCAGGGTGGTGAAGCTTTCTTT
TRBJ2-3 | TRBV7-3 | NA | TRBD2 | CASSFGGRSDTQYF | TGTGCCAGCAGCTTTGGCGGGAGGTCAGATACGCAGTATTTT
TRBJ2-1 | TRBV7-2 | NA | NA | CASSSSFRSYNEQFF | TGTGCCAGCAGCTCCTCCTTTCGCTCCTACAATGAGCAGTTCTTC
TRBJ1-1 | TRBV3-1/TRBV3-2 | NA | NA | CASSQGTLNTEAFF | TGTGCCAGCAGCCAAGGGACACTGAACACTGAAGCTTTCTTT
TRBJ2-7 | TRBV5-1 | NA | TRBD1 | CASSWRTGEFYEQYF | TGCGCCAGCAGCTGGAGGACAGGTGAATTCTACGAGCAGTACTTC
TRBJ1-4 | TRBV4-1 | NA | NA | CASSIGQASVGEKLFF | TGCGCCAGCAGCATCGGACAAGCCTCAGTCGGTGAAAAACTGTTTTTT
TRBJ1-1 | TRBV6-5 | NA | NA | CASREDGGKNTEAFF | TGTGCCAGCAGGGAGGACGGGGGGAAGAACACTGAAGCTTTCTTT
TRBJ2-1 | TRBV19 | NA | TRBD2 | CATARAGGNEQFF | TGTGCCACCGCCCGAGCGGGGGGGAATGAGCAGTTCTTC
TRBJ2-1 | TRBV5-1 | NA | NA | CASSLGLNDYNEQFF | TGCGCCAGCAGCTTGGGACTCAATGACTACAATGAGCAGTTCTTC
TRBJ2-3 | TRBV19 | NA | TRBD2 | CASSIRTSGSRSDTQYF | TGTGCCAGTAGTATACGGACTAGCGGGAGTCGTTCAGATACGCAGTATTTT
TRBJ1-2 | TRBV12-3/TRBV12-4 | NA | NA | CASSLGRGGYTF | TGTGCCAGCAGTTTAGGCAGGGGTGGCTACACCTTC
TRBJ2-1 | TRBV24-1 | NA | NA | CATSDPPDSNEQFF | TGTGCCACCAGTGATCCCCCCGACAGTAACGAGCAGTTCTTC
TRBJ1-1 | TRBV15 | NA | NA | CATSRAVNTEAFF | TGTGCCACCAGCAGAGCAGTCAACACTGAAGCTTTCTTT
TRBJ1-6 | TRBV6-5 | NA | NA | CASSSRTVRLHF | TGTGCCAGCAGTTCCAGGACAGTGCGCCTCCACTTT